The 21 T cell receptor beta chains in this list originate from one sample, sequenced in a study of blood T cells in healthy people across ages. With a J-beta primer mix and a sample-barcoded 5' primer, a second PCR ran roughly 7 to 11 cycles. MiXCR, run by TCRdb on the 5' RACE reads, gives a single entry per CDR3 protein. The sample shows 950,000 to 1,200,000 distinct CDR3 sequences, around two fifths of them seen only once. Sequencing was performed on blood. The receptors were gathered from a man aged 18 to 29 in good health.

This clonotype appeared many times. V and J are TRBV3-1 and TRBJ1-2; 8 bases map to TRBD1. Germline assignment: CDR1 LGHDT and CDR2 YNNKEL (reference sequence). This CDR3 has 15 residues. V shed 4 bases, J shed 6 bases, and the junction held 10 bases outside the gene matches. The CDR3: CASSPSLLQGDGYTF. In DNA form, the CDR3 reads TGTGCCAGCAGCCCCTCACTGTTACAGGGGGATGGCTACACCTTC.

The rearrangement uses TRBV6-5 and TRBJ2-7, with 9 bases fitting TRBD1. Germline V gene data show CDR1 as MNHEY and CDR2 as SVGAGI. V shed 2 bases, J shed 3 bases, and the junction held 5 bases outside the gene matches. This CDR3 is 15 amino acids long. As DNA, the CDR3 is TGTGCCAGCAGTTACGGGGACAGGGAAATCTACGAGCAGTACTTC. It is translated as CASSYGDREIYEQYF.

The chain recombines TRBV7-6 with TRBJ2-3; D perhaps matches TRBD1 (6 bases). V dropped 4 bases and J dropped 6 bases, with 17 bases sitting between them. The CDR3 has 15 amino acids. Germline assignment: CDR1 SGHVS and CDR2 FNYEAQ. In nucleotides, the CDR3 is TGTGCCAGCAGCTCCCTAACAGGGAATTGGGATACGCAGTATTTT. It specifies CASSSLTGNWDTQYF.

This clonotype occurred a few times. The V and J genes are TRBV25-1 and TRBJ1-2; no clear D. The CDR3 contains 15 residues. Trimming took 0 bases from V and 3 from J, leaving 11 bases between them. The germline CDR1 and CDR2 sequences are MGHDK and SYGVNS. CDR3 region: CASSEYGKGDYGYTF. The CDR3 region has the DNA TGTGCCAGCAGTGAATATGGGAAGGGCGACTATGGCTACACCTTC.

This clonotype was observed a few times. As DNA, the CDR3 is TGTGCCAGCAGTGACCAGATTCCTGAAGCTTTCTTT. Protein product: CASSDQIPEAFF. The chain recombines TRBV6-1 with TRBJ1-1; unclear D gene. The CDR3 runs to 12 residues. Germline-derived CDR1 and CDR2 are MNHNS and SASEGT. Trimming stripped 3 bases from V and 6 bases from J, with 8 bases between.

This chain connects TRBV5-1 to TRBJ2-7; 9 bases match TRBD1. V lost 6 bases and J lost 3; bases outside the gene matches: 13. Per germline, CDR1 SGHRS and CDR2 YFSETQ. The length of the CDR3 is 16 residues. The CDR3 region is CASKPSPGQGFYEQYF. The DNA of the CDR3 is TGCGCCAGCAAGCCCTCACCGGGACAGGGTTTCTACGAGCAGTACTTC.

The chain joins TRBV20-1 to TRBJ2-3; TRBD2 is a possible D gene (7 bases). Deletions cut 4 bases from V and 10 bases from J, with 15 bases between. This CDR3 has 12 amino acids. Germline lookup yields CDR1 DFQATT and CDR2 SNEGSKA (reference sequence). This chain's CDR3 is CSAKEGGRAQYF. CDR3 bases: TGCAGTGCTAAGGAGGGGGGGCGTGCGCAGTATTTT.

This clonotype came up many times. The gene calls are TRBV20-1 and TRBJ2-3; D is ambiguous. This CDR3 contains 13 residues. Germline V CDR1 and CDR2: DFQATT, SNEGSKA (reference sequence). The V and J ends lost 2 bases and 1 base respectively, with 7 bases between them. The CDR3 DNA follows: TGCAGTGCTAGACAGCGCGGCACAGATACGCAGTATTTT. It translates to CSARQRGTDTQYF.

This clonotype was counted only a few times. The chain combines TRBV7-2 with TRBJ1-2; D is unresolved. Germline V gene sequence: CDR1 SGHTA, CDR2 FQGNSA. CDR3 length equals 14 residues. V was cut by 2 bases and J by 4 bases, with 11 bases left in between. Written as DNA, the CDR3 is TGTGCCAGCAGCTTAAACCGGGTCAGCTATGGCTACACCTTC. This encodes CASSLNRVSYGYTF.

Only a few counts were recorded for this clonotype. The chain uses TRBV2 and TRBJ1-2; D gene unclear. With 0 bases removed from V and 10 bases from J, the gap between germline ends came to 15 bases. The CDR3 runs 14 residues. The germline V gene has CDR1 SNHLY and CDR2 FYNNEI. CDR3 loop: CASSEALRLQSYTF. The CDR3 DNA reads as TGTGCCAGCAGTGAAGCGCTTCGATTGCAGTCCTACACCTTC.

The chain joins TRBV20-1 to TRBJ2-5; D ambiguous. V was shortened by 6 bases and J by 2 bases, with 13 bases between the two germline ends. This CDR3 has 13 residues. The germline V gene encodes CDR1 DFQATT and CDR2 SNEGSKA (reference sequence). CDR3 region: CSASRGRQETQYF. CDR3 in DNA: TGCAGTGCCTCCCGTGGCAGGCAAGAGACCCAGTACTTC.

The genes are TRBV5-1 and TRBJ2-3; D gene uncertain. The V end lost 4 bases, the J end lost 5 bases, and 8 bases lay between the germline ends. This CDR3 has 12 amino acids. Germline CDR1 reads SGHRS; CDR2 reads YFSETQ. This chain's CDR3 is CASSEMGDTQYF. CDR3 nucleotide sequence: TGCGCCAGCAGCGAAATGGGAGATACGCAGTATTTT.

The chain joins TRBV20-1 to TRBJ1-1; D call uncertain. The CDR3 length is 14 residues. V was shortened by 4 bases and J by 8 bases, with 20 bases between the two germline ends. Germline CDR1 DFQATT, CDR2 SNEGSKA (reference sequence). CDR3 in amino acids: CSAIELVGAPEAFF. The CDR3 DNA sequence: TGCAGTGCTATCGAATTGGTGGGTGCCCCGGAAGCTTTCTTT.

The CDR3 region has the DNA TGTGCCAGCAATTCCCCAGGGGGGAACACTGAAGCTTTCTTT. This sequence encodes CASNSPGGNTEAFF. This chain uses TRBV27 with TRBJ1-1, with 7 positions matching TRBD1. In germline, CDR1 is MNHEY, CDR2 SMNVEV (reference sequence). This CDR3 is built from 14 residues. Losses at the gene ends were 7 bases for V and 1 base for J; bases not matched to a gene: 6.

V usage is TRBV7-2 and J usage is TRBJ2-3; 8 bases match TRBD1. The length of the CDR3 is 16 residues. J was trimmed by 4 bases and V by 0 bases; bases with no gene match: 6. CDR1 SGHTA and CDR2 FQGNSA come from the germline V gene. CDR3 in amino acids: CASSLAHRGYSDTQYF. The CDR3 nucleotides are TGTGCCAGCAGCTTAGCGCACAGGGGGTACTCAGATACGCAGTATTTT.

V usage is TRBV5-1 and J usage is TRBJ2-1; D unclear. Matching the DNA end better, TRBJ2-7 makes the J call doubtful. Germline V gene sequence: CDR1 SGHRS, CDR2 YFSETQ. The CDR3 covers 16 residues. The DNA of the CDR3 is TGCGCCAGCAGTCTCCAAGCCCTGGGGTCCTACAATGAGCAGTACTTC. It yields the protein CASSLQALGSYNEQYF.

The gene calls are TRBV28 and TRBJ2-5; no reliable D call. The DNA end lines up better with TRBJ2-4; the J call may be wrong. Germline assignment: CDR1 MDHEN and CDR2 SYDVKM. The CDR3 has 13 residues. This CDR3 reads CASSLGRKNIQYF. The CDR3, as DNA: TGTGCCAGCAGTCTTGGCAGAAAAAACATTCAGTACTTC.

In its sample, this clonotype was seen many times. This chain links TRBV6-2 or TRBV6-3 with TRBJ2-1; either TRBD1 or TRBD2 may supply D (5 bases each). Trimming stripped 11 bases from V and 4 bases from J, with 15 bases between. Per germline, CDR1 MNHEY and CDR2 SVGEGT. CDR3 length: 13 amino acids. The CDR3 DNA is TGTGCCGCCGAGGGGTTAGTGTACAATGAGCAGTTCTTC. This encodes CAAEGLVYNEQFF.

V and J are TRBV4-3 and TRBJ2-2; D is unclear. Trimming stripped 1 base from V and 4 bases from J, with 7 bases between. Germline values: CDR1 LGHNA, CDR2 YSLEER. The CDR3 contains 14 residues. DNA for the CDR3: TGCGCCAGCAGCCAAGGGTCCGGCACCGGGGAGCTGTTTTTT. Protein product: CASSQGSGTGELFF.

This clonotype has a handful of counts. This rearrangement joins TRBV7-9 to TRBJ1-2, with no clear D. Trimming stripped 4 bases from V and 1 base from J, with 7 bases between. There are 13 residues in the CDR3. CDR1 is SEHNR, CDR2 FQNEAQ, per germline (reference sequence). CDR3 DNA sequence: TGTGCCAGCAGCTCGGAACATAACTATGGCTACACCTTC. Encoded protein: CASSSEHNYGYTF.

This chain uses TRBV27 with TRBJ1-3; tentative D call: TRBD1 (6 bases). There are 15 residues in the CDR3. Per germline, CDR1 MNHEY and CDR2 SMNVEV (reference sequence). The V end lost 9 bases, the J end lost 2 bases, and 17 bases lay between the germline ends. CDR3 sequence reads: CASSRRQAPGNTIYF. For the CDR3, the DNA is TGTGCCAGTAGCCGACGACAGGCCCCTGGAAACACCATATATTTT.